This passage covers 5 T cell receptor beta chains from one sample sequenced in a study of blood T cell repertoires in COVID-19. Sequenced by immunoSEQ multiplex PCR; TCRdb stores in-frame clones only, minus some. The table includes approximately 270,000 clones, about nine tenths detected once. The sample consisted of PBMCs or T cells enriched from blood (not recorded which). These receptors originate from a woman aged 30 to 39 with acute COVID-19.

This chain joins TRBV12-3 or TRBV12-4 and TRBJ2-7; D possibly corresponds to TRBD2 (6 bases). The V and J ends lost 5 bases and 2 bases respectively, with 10 bases between them. The CDR3 sequence is 13 residues long. CDR3 sequence: CASSPGGTYEQYF. CDR3 sequence (DNA): TGTGCCAGCAGTCCCGGGGGAACCTACGAGCAGTACTTC.

V and J are TRBV4-1 and TRBJ1-1; D is possibly TRBD1 (6 bases). The CDR3 has 18 residues. Germline V gene lookup returns CDR1 MGHRA and CDR2 YSYEKL. With 1 base removed from V and 8 bases from J, the gap between germline ends came to 26 bases. As DNA, the CDR3 is TGCGCCAGCAGCCAAGCCGCGGGATGGACGCGGGGGGCTCTAGAAGCTTTCTTT. This sequence encodes CASSQAAGWTRGALEAFF.

The genes are TRBV6-5 and TRBJ2-3; the match to TRBD2 covers 7 bases. Unmatched junction bases numbered 3, after V lost 4 bases and J lost 5 bases. The CDR3 runs to 13 residues. Germline V lookup: CDR1 MNHEY, CDR2 SVGAGI. CDR3 sequence: CASSSREVDTQYF. In DNA form, the CDR3 reads TGTGCCAGCAGTTCCCGGGAGGTAGATACGCAGTATTTT.

DNA for the CDR3: TGTGCCAGCAGTTTAATGGGAGGGGGCTACGAGCAGTACTTC. Protein: CASSLMGGGYEQYF. The V and J genes are TRBV28 and TRBJ2-7; TRBD2 is a possible D gene (7 bases). V dropped 2 bases and J dropped 3 bases, with 11 bases sitting between them. From germline, CDR1 is MDHEN and CDR2 SYDVKM. The CDR3 consists of 14 residues.

This rearrangement joins TRBV27 to TRBJ1-2; 8 bases match TRBD1. The J segment lost 6 bases and the V segment lost 4 bases, leaving 10 bases of the junction unmatched. Germline loops: CDR1 MNHEY, CDR2 SMNVEV (reference sequence). This CDR3 spans 15 amino acids. The CDR3 sequence: CASSSGPHRGDGYTF. DNA for the CDR3: TGTGCCAGCAGTTCCGGACCACACAGGGGGGATGGCTACACCTTC.